The 8 T cell receptor beta chains below all came from one sample that was sequenced in a study of blood T cells in healthy people across ages. The second PCR ran 7 to 11 cycles with a sample-barcoded 5' primer and J-beta primers. TCRdb re-derived calls from the 5' RACE reads in MiXCR, one entry per CDR3 protein. The sample includes roughly 1.5 million distinct CDR3 sequences, approximately 43% seen only once; the top ten take 4%. The sequenced sample consisted of blood. The receptor source for this set is a young woman in good health.

The V gene is TRBV6-5, the J gene TRBJ2-1; TRBD2 agrees at 7 bases. The CDR3 covers 16 residues. In germline, CDR1 is MNHEY, CDR2 SVGAGI. The V segment lost 6 bases and the J segment 3 bases; nucleotides outside the gene matches: 11. The CDR3 bases are TGTGCCAGCAGACTGCTTGGCGGGAGAGTCTACAATGAGCAGTTCTTC. Translation: CASRLLGGRVYNEQFF.

This clonotype was recorded a few times. This chain links TRBV10-2 with TRBJ2-7; D is perhaps TRBD1 or TRBD2 (5 bases each). With 10 bases removed from V and 2 bases from J, the gap between germline ends came to 18 bases. Germline lookup yields CDR1 WSHSY and CDR2 SAAADI. The CDR3 runs 14 residues. CDR3 nucleotide sequence: TGCGCCACCACGGGGCATGCTGTAGCCTACGAGCAGTACTTC. It yields the protein CATTGHAVAYEQYF.

Remarks on this clonotype: A much larger clone sits a single nucleotide away, making a read error possible. The chain couples TRBV4-3 to TRBJ1-2, with TRBD1 matching over 7 bases. Germline V gene data show CDR1 as LGHNA and CDR2 as YSLEER. This CDR3 comprises 14 residues. CDR3: CTSSQGQAYYGYTF. DNA for the CDR3: TGCACCAGCAGCCAAGGACAGGCCTACTATGGCTACACCTTC.

The chain links TRBV5-1 to TRBJ2-7; a weak D match, TRBD1 (7 bases). Germline CDR1 SGHRS, CDR2 YFSETQ. Trimming cost V 5 bases and J 2 bases, with 14 bases left between them. This CDR3 region has 14 residues. CDR3 DNA sequence: TGCGCCAGCAGTGGCGGGACAGTCCCCTACGAGCAGTACTTC. As protein: CASSGGTVPYEQYF. The variable domain in full, with the rest retrieved from reference TRBV5-1 and TRBJ2-7, is KAGVTQTPRYLIKTRGQQVTLSCSPISGHRSVSWYQQTPGQGLQFLFEYFSETQRNKGNFPGRFSGRQFSNSRSEMNVSTLELGDSALYLCASSGGTVPYEQYFGPGTRLTVT.

This clonotype was picked up a small number of times. The chain has TRBV7-4 and TRBJ1-2; a weak D match, TRBD1 (5 bases). CDR3 size: 16 residues. Germline assignment: CDR1 SGHVT and CDR2 SQSDAQ. Trimming removed 5 bases from V and 5 bases from J, with 21 bases in between. CDR3 amino acids: CASSRTFELNGYGYTF. The CDR3 DNA reads as TGTGCCAGCAGCCGGACATTTGAGTTGAATGGGTATGGCTACACCTTC.

The rearrangement joins TRBV3-1 to TRBJ2-3; D possibly uses TRBD1 or TRBD2 (5 bases each). CDR3 length: 17 residues. The germline V gene encodes CDR1 LGHDT and CDR2 YNNKEL (reference sequence). The germline V and J ends were trimmed by 0 bases and 0 bases, with 13 bases remaining between them. In nucleotides, the CDR3 is TGTGCCAGCAGCCAAGATCCCTTCGGGGCTAGCACAGATACGCAGTATTTT. It yields the protein CASSQDPFGASTDTQYF.

The rearrangement links TRBV20-1 to TRBJ1-5, with D unclear. Looked up from germline, CDR1 is DFQATT and CDR2 is SNEGSKA (reference sequence). This CDR3 contains 16 residues. Between the trimmed V and J ends, which lost 4 bases and 0 bases, there was a span of 16 bases. This CDR3 reads CSAITPAGYSNQPQHF. The CDR3 nucleotides read TGCAGTGCTATTACCCCCGCGGGGTATAGCAATCAGCCCCAGCATTTT.

This CDR3 is CASSFERPLRNEQFF. CDR3 sequence (DNA): TGTGCCAGCAGCTTTGAGAGGCCCCTAAGGAATGAGCAGTTCTTC. The V and J genes are TRBV12-1 and TRBJ2-1; the table names TRBD2, a call not compared with the DNA. TRBV12-1 is a known pseudogene. The length of the CDR3 is 15 residues.